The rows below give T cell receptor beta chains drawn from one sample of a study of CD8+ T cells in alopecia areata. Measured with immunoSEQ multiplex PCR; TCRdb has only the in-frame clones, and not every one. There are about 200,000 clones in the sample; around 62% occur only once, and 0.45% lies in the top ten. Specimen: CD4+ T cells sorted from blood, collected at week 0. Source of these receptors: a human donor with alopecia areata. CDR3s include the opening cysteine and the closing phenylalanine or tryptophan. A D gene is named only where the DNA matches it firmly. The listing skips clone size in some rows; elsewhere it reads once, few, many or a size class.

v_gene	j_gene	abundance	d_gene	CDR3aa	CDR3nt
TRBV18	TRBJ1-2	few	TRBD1	CASSPGDRLSYGYTF	TGTGCCAGCTCACCGGGGGACAGGCTATCCTATGGCTACACCTTC
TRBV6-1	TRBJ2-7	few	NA	CASSRQEKGYEQYF	TGTGCCAGCAGCCGCCAGGAAAAGGGGTACGAGCAGTACTTC
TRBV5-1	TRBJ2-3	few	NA	CASSRDIEEDTQYF	TGCGCCAGCAGCCGGGACATCGAGGAAGATACGCAGTATTTT
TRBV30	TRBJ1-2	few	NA	CAWSVPLQGTYGYTF	TGTGCCTGGAGTGTCCCACTCCAAGGGACCTATGGCTACACCTTC
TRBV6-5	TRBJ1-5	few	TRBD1	CASSPQGFTPPQHF	TGTGCCAGCAGTCCACAGGGGTTCACTCCGCCCCAGCATTTT
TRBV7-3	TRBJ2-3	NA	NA	CASSLGRFTDTQYF	TGTGCCAGCAGCTTGGGCAGATTCACAGATACGCAGTATTTT
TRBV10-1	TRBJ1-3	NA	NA	CASSEGQLGNTIYF	TGCGCCAGCAGTGAAGGACAGCTGGGAAACACCATATATTTT
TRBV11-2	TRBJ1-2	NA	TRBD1	CASSLGSGQLFGYTF	TGTGCCAGCAGCTTGGGATCGGGACAGCTATTCGGCTACACCTTC
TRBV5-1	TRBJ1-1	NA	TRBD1	CASSFSGGNTEAFF	TGCGCCAGCAGCTTCTCAGGGGGAAACACTGAAGCTTTCTTT
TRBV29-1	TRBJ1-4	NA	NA	CSVLRHGNEKLFF	TGCAGCGTCCTACGACACGGAAATGAAAAACTGTTTTTT
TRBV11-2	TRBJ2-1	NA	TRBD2	CASSLGTSGGLYNEQFF	TGTGCCAGCAGCTTAGGGACTAGCGGGGGCCTATACAATGAGCAGTTCTTC
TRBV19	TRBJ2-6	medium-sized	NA	CASHRKDTGANVLTF	TGTGCCAGTCACAGGAAAGACACTGGGGCCAACGTCCTGACTTTC
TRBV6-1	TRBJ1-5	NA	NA	CASEEGWNQPQHF	TGTGCCAGCGAGGAGGGGTGGAATCAGCCCCAGCATTTT
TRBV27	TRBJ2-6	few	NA	CASSLLPLGGANVLTF	TGTGCCAGCAGTTTACTCCCACTGGGTGGGGCCAACGTCCTGACTTTC
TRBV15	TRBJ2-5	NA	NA	CATTDAGRVGETQYF	TGTGCCACTACAGACGCCGGCCGGGTAGGAGAGACCCAGTACTTC
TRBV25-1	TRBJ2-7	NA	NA	CASSEWGTGSYEQYF	TGTGCCAGCAGTGAATGGGGTACAGGGTCCTACGAGCAGTACTTC
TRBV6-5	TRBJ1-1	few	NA	CASSQGTGRYTEAFF	TGTGCCAGCAGTCAAGGCACAGGGAGGTACACTGAAGCTTTCTTT
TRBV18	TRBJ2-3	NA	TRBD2	CASSPLAGGDTQYF	TGTGCCAGCTCACCACTAGCGGGAGGAGATACGCAGTATTTT
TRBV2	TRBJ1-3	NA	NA	CASKVEGGNTIYF	TGTGCCAGCAAAGTGGAAGGTGGAAACACCATATATTTT
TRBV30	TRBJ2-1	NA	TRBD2	CACISSGRSSYNEQFF	TGTGCCTGTATTTCTAGCGGGAGAAGCTCCTACAATGAGCAGTTCTTC
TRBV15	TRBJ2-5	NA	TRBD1	CATSVPAGTEYF	TGTGCCACCAGCGTACCCGCCGGGACAGAGTACTTC
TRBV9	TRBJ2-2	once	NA	CASSVALENGELFF	TGTGCCAGCAGCGTAGCGTTAGAAAACGGGGAGCTGTTTTTT
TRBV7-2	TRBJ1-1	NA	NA	CASSLAVGLNTEAFF	TGTGCCAGCAGCTTAGCGGTGGGTTTGAACACTGAAGCTTTCTTT
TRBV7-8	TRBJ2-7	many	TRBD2	CASSLATGTSSYEQYF	TGTGCCAGCAGCTTAGCCACCGGGACTAGCAGCTACGAGCAGTACTTC